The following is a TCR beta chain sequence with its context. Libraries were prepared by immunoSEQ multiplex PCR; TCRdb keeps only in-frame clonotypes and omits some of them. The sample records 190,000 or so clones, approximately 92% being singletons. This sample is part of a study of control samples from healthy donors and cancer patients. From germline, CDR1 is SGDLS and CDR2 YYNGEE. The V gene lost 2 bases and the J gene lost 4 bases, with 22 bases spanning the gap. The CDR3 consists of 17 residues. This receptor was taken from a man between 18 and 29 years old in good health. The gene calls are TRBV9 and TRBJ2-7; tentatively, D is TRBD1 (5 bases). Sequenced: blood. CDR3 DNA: TGTGCCAGCAGCGTCGCCTGGTCTCCGGACATGGGATACGAGCAGTACTTC. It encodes CASSVAWSPDMGYEQYF.